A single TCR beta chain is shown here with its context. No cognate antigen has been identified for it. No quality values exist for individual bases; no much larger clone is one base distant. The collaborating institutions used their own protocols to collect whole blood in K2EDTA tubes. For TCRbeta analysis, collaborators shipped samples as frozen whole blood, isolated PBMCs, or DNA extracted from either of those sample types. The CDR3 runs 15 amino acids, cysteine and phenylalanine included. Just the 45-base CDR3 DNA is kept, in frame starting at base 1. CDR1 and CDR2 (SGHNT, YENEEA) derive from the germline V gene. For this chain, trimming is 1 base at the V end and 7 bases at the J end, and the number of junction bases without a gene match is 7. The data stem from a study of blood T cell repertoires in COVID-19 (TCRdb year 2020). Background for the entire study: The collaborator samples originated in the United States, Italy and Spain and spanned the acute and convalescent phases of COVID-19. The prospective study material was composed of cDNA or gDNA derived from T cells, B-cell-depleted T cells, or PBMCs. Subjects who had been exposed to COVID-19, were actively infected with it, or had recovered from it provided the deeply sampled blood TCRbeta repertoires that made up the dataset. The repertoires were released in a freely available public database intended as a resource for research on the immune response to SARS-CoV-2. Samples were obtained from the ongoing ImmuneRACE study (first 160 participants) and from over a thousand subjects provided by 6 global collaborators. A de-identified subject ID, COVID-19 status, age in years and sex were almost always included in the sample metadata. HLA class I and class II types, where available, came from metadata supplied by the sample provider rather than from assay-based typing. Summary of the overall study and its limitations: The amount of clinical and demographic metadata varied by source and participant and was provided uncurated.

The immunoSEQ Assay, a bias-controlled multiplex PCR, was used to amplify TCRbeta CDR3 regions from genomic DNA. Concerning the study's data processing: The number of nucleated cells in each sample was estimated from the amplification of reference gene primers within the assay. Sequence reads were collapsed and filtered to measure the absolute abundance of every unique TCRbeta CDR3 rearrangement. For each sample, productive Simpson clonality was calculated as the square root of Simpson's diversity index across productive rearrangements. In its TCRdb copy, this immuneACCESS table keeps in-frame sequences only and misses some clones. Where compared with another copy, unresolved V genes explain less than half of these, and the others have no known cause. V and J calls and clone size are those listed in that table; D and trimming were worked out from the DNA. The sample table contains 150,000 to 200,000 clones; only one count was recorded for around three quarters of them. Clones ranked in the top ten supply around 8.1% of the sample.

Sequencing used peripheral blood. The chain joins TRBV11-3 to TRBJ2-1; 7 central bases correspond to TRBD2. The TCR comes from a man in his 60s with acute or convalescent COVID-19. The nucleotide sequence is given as TGTGCCAGCAGCTTAGGGTTAGCGGGCGGAAATGAGCAGTTCTTC. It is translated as CASSLGLAGGNEQFF.